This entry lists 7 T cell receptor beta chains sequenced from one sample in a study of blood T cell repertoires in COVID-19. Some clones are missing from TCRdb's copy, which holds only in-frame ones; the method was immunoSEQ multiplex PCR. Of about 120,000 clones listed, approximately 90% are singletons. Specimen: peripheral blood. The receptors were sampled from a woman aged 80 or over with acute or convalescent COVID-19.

The CDR3 is CASSLRDRGASPLHF. CDR3 nucleotides: TGCGCCAGCAGCCTAAGGGACAGGGGAGCCTCACCCCTCCACTTT. The genes are TRBV5-1 and TRBJ1-6; 10 bases agree with TRBD1. The CDR3 runs 15 residues. Germline lookup yields CDR1 SGHRS and CDR2 YFSETQ. The trim removed 4 bases at V and 10 bases at J, leaving 8 bases unmatched. Full variable domain (missing parts from reference TRBV5-1 and TRBJ1-6): KAGVTQTPRYLIKTRGQQVTLSCSPISGHRSVSWYQQTPGQGLQFLFEYFSETQRNKGNFPGRFSGRQFSNSRSEMNVSTLELGDSALYLCASSLRDRGASPLHFGNGTRLTVT.

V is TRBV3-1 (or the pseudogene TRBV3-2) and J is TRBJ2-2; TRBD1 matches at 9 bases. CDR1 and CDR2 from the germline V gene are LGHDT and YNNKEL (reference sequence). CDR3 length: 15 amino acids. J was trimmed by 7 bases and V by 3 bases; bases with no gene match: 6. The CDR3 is CASSQTGGFGGELFF. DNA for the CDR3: TGTGCCAGCAGCCAGACAGGGGGTTTTGGCGGGGAGCTGTTTTTT.

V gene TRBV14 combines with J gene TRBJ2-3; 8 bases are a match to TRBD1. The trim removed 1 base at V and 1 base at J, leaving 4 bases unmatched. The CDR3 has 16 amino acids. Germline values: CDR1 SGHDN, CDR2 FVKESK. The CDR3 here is CASSQGAGQGTDTQYF. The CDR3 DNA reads TGTGCCAGCAGCCAAGGCGCGGGACAGGGCACAGATACGCAGTATTTT.

The CDR3 DNA reads TGTGCCAGCATGGACAGGGGAATTGGAAAACTGTTTTTT. This translates into CASMDRGIGKLFF. The J gene is TRBJ1-4, the V gene TRBV6-5; 9 bases are shared with TRBD1. J gave up 10 bases and V 7 bases, and 7 bases lay outside the gene matches. CDR3 length: 13 amino acids. Germline CDR1 MNHEY, CDR2 SVGAGI.

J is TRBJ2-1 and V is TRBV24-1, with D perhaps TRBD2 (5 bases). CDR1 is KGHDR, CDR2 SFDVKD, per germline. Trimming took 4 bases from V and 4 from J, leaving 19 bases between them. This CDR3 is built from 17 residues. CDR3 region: CATSDSGPSGIYNEQFF. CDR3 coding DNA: TGTGCCACCAGTGACTCGGGCCCATCCGGGATATACAATGAGCAGTTCTTC.

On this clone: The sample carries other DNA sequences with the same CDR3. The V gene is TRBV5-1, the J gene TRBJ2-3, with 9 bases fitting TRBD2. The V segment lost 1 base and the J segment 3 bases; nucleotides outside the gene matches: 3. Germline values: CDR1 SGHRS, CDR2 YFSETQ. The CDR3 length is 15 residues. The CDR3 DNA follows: TGCGCCAGCAGCTTGAGTCTAGCGGGGACAGATACGCAGTATTTT. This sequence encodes CASSLSLAGTDTQYF.

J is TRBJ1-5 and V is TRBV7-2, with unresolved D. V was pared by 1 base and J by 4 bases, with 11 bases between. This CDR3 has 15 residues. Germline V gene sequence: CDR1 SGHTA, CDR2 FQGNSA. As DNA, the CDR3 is TGTGCCAGCAGCTTAGACAGTAGGCCGAATCAGCCCCAGCATTTT. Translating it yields CASSLDSRPNQPQHF.